This T cell receptor (beta chain) was sequenced in a study of shared clonotypes between healthy human individuals. Germline V gene data show CDR1 as SGDLS and CDR2 as YYNGEE. V lost 2 bases and J 2 bases, leaving 9 bases between the germline ends. The CDR3 runs to 14 residues. Assay: immunoSEQ multiplex PCR; the TCRdb copy retains only in-frame clones and omits some. Here the sample spans roughly 1,600,000 clones, less than 99% being singletons. This chain joins TRBV9 and TRBJ2-3; D ambiguous. Sequences were obtained from naive CD4+ T cells sorted from blood. Noted subset: CD45RA+ positively selected. The sequence came from a man aged 30 to 45 in good health. DNA for the CDR3: TGTGCCAGCAGCGTCCTCCCCTACACAGATACGCAGTATTTT. Translated: CASSVLPYTDTQYF.